One and the same sample provided the 21 T cell receptor beta chains below, sequenced in a study of blood T cell repertoires in COVID-19. The assay was immunoSEQ multiplex PCR, and TCRdb's table has in-frame clones only and misses some. This table has about 150,000 clones, over 60% appearing once. Sequenced: peripheral blood. These receptors originate from a woman older than 75 with acute or convalescent COVID-19.

V gene TRBV11-2 combines with J gene TRBJ1-5, with D unclear. Germline values: CDR1 SGHAT, CDR2 FQNNGV. Trimming took 6 bases from V and 6 from J, leaving 9 bases between them. The CDR3 is made up of 12 amino acids. The CDR3 nucleotides read TGTGCCAGCAGTCAAGGGAGTCAGCCCCAGCATTTT. Its protein product is CASSQGSQPQHF.

This chain uses TRBV7-8 with TRBJ1-2; 8 nucleotides match TRBD1. The CDR3 runs to 14 residues. CDR1 and CDR2 from the germline V gene are SGHVS and FQNEAQ. Trimming at V came to 2 bases and at J to 10 bases, leaving 9 bases not matched to a gene. CDR3 region: CASSLSGQGDAYTF. The CDR3 coding sequence is TGTGCCAGCAGCTTATCCGGACAGGGAGATGCCTACACCTTC.

This chain links TRBV7-7 with TRBJ2-7; D is unclear. Trimming left V 5 bases short and J 3 bases short, with 11 bases between. Germline V gene lookup returns CDR1 SSHAT and CDR2 FNYEAQ (reference sequence). The CDR3 consists of 13 residues. CDR3 region: CASSHGPSYEQYF. The CDR3 bases are TGTGCCAGCAGCCATGGCCCTAGCTACGAGCAGTACTTC.

The J gene is TRBJ1-5, the V gene TRBV6-6; perhaps TRBD1 as D (6 bases). The CDR3 runs to 15 residues. Germline loops: CDR1 MNHNY, CDR2 SVGAGI (reference sequence). V was clipped by 2 bases and J by 3 bases, with 11 bases between them. CDR3 sequence: CASSYGQGPNQPQHF. CDR3 nucleotide sequence: TGTGCCAGCAGTTACGGGCAGGGGCCCAATCAGCCCCAGCATTTT.

The chain combines TRBV20-1 with TRBJ2-2, with 8 bases matching TRBD2. CDR3 size: 17 residues. Germline CDR1 and CDR2: DFQATT and SNEGSKA (reference sequence). V trimming: 5 bases; J trimming: 7 bases; junction bases outside the gene matches: 18. The CDR3 reads CSARVPGLDPRNGELFF. Written as DNA, the CDR3 is TGCAGTGCTCGTGTACCGGGACTAGACCCTAGGAACGGGGAGCTGTTTTTT.

V usage is TRBV5-1 and J usage is TRBJ2-1; TRBD2 is a possible D gene (5 bases). The CDR3 runs to 16 residues. Germline CDR1 and CDR2: SGHRS and YFSETQ. V was shortened by 4 bases and J by 6 bases, with 20 bases between the two germline ends. CDR3 sequence: CASSIWTSPGSNEQFF. The DNA of the CDR3 is TGCGCCAGCAGCATATGGACGTCACCGGGATCCAATGAGCAGTTCTTC.

The table lists this clone with a count of one. This chain connects TRBV15 to TRBJ1-1; possibly TRBD1 for D (5 bases). The V end was cut by 4 bases, the J end by 4 bases, with 16 bases between. There are 15 residues in the CDR3. CDR1 and CDR2 (germline): LNHNV, YYDKDF (reference sequence). The CDR3 DNA reads as TGTGCCACCAGCAATAGGGAGGGGTTGGGCACTGAAGCTTTCTTT. Residues: CATSNREGLGTEAFF.

This chain joins TRBV27 and TRBJ2-7, with D perhaps matching TRBD1 (5 bases). V shed 6 bases and J shed 0 bases, with 9 bases lying between them. The CDR3 totals 13 residues. Germline V CDR1 and CDR2: MNHEY, SMNVEV (reference sequence). CDR3 residues: CASSLQVSYEQYF. CDR3 DNA sequence: TGTGCCAGCAGCTTACAGGTCTCCTACGAGCAGTACTTC.

V gene TRBV3-1 (or the pseudogene TRBV3-2) combines with J gene TRBJ1-2; TRBD1 aligns across 7 bases. V dropped 2 bases and J dropped 4; count of bases not matched to a gene: 7. CDR3 size: 15 residues. Germline CDR1 and CDR2: LGHDT and YNNKEL (reference sequence). The CDR3 loop is CASSQPGTVAYGYTF. The CDR3 region has the DNA TGTGCCAGCAGCCAACCCGGGACAGTCGCCTATGGCTACACCTTC.

V is TRBV6-5 and J is TRBJ1-2; maybe TRBD1 (6 bases). The CDR3 length is 13 residues. Per the germline V gene, CDR1 is MNHEY and CDR2 is SVGAGI. With 0 bases removed from V and 6 bases from J, the gap between germline ends came to 8 bases. The CDR3 DNA follows: TGTGCCAGCAGTTACTCGCAGGGGAATGGCTACACCTTC. This translates into CASSYSQGNGYTF.

CDR3 protein: CASSLDRTSGRGDTGELFF. CDR3 nucleotide sequence: TGTGCCAGCAGCTTAGATCGCACTAGCGGGAGGGGTGACACCGGGGAGCTGTTTTTT. The V call is TRBV7-2, the J call TRBJ2-2; 13 bases match TRBD2. The germline V gene has CDR1 SGHTA and CDR2 FQGNSA. With 1 base clipped from V and 3 bases from J, the junction kept 8 bases outside the gene matches. This CDR3 region has 19 residues.

J is TRBJ2-1 and V is TRBV7-8, with TRBD1 matching 8 bases. Germline V gene lookup returns CDR1 SGHVS and CDR2 FQNEAQ. The ends lost 5 bases at V and 8 bases at J; junction bases unmatched: 11. This CDR3 has 15 residues. The DNA for the CDR3 is TGTGCCAGCAGCCACCGGGACAGGAGCCTCCATGAGCAGTTCTTC. Protein product: CASSHRDRSLHEQFF.

The chain uses TRBV9 and TRBJ1-5; TRBD1 aligns across 7 bases. This CDR3 contains 19 residues. CDR1 and CDR2 from the germline V gene are SGDLS and YYNGEE. The V and J ends lost 0 bases and 4 bases, in that order; junction bases with no gene match: 16. The DNA for the CDR3 is TGTGCCAGCAGCGTAGGTTTAGGGGGCTCCGGTGACCTAAATCAGCCCCAGCATTTT. Translated: CASSVGLGGSGDLNQPQHF.

The chain employs TRBV2 and TRBJ2-7, with a tentative D call TRBD2 (6 bases). Germline CDR1 reads SNHLY; CDR2 reads FYNNEI. The length of the CDR3 is 13 residues. V was shortened by 7 bases and J by 4 bases, with 14 bases between the two germline ends. CDR3 DNA: TGTGCCAGCAATACTTTCGGGGGATACGAGCAGTACTTC. Its translation is CASNTFGGYEQYF.

The chain joins TRBV5-4 to TRBJ1-4, with a weak D call TRBD1 (6 bases). Germline V gene data show CDR1 as SGHNT and CDR2 as YYREEE (reference sequence). The CDR3 spans 14 residues. The V and J ends lost 4 bases and 6 bases respectively, with 13 bases between them. CDR3 DNA sequence: TGTGCCAGCAGCGCCGAGGGGGGGGATGAAAAACTGTTTTTT. This codes for CASSAEGGDEKLFF. The full variable domain, its missing parts supplied by reference TRBV5-4 and TRBJ1-4, is ETGVTQSPTHLIKTRGQQVTLRCSSQSGHNTVSWYQQALGQGPQFIFQYYREEENGRGNFPPRFSGLQFPNYSSELNVNALELDDSALYLCASSAEGGDEKLFFGSGTQLSVL.

The rearrangement links TRBV6-1 to TRBJ2-3, with 8 bases aligning to TRBD1. The germline gives CDR1 MNHNS, CDR2 SASEGT. CDR3 length equals 15 residues. The trim removed 3 bases at V and 3 bases at J, leaving 5 bases unmatched. CDR3 in amino acids: CASSDRTGYTDTQYF. As DNA, the CDR3 is TGTGCCAGCAGTGACAGGACAGGGTATACAGATACGCAGTATTTT.

This chain connects TRBV9 to TRBJ2-5; 9 bases agree with TRBD1. J gave up 0 bases and V 3 bases, and 6 bases lay outside the gene matches. Germline assignment: CDR1 SGDLS and CDR2 YYNGEE. The CDR3 loop spans 16 amino acids. The CDR3 is CASSAGTGPYQETQYF. CDR3 DNA: TGTGCCAGCAGCGCCGGGACAGGGCCGTACCAAGAGACCCAGTACTTC.

The genes are TRBV6-5 and TRBJ1-5; D remains ambiguous. The CDR3 is made up of 13 amino acids. Between the trimmed V and J ends, which lost 0 bases and 9 bases, there was a span of 9 bases. CDR1 is MNHEY and CDR2 is SVGAGI in the germline V gene. The chain's CDR3 is CASSYSPGGPQHF. CDR3 sequence (DNA): TGTGCCAGCAGTTACTCACCCGGCGGGCCCCAGCATTTT.

The rearrangement links TRBV25-1 to TRBJ1-6; D call uncertain. The CDR3 spans 13 residues. The V end was cut by 4 bases, the J end by 10 bases, with 11 bases between. CDR1 and CDR2 (germline): MGHDK, SYGVNS. This CDR3 reads CASSGWGGSPLHF. For the CDR3, the DNA is TGTGCCAGCAGTGGCTGGGGAGGATCACCCCTCCACTTT. The full variable domain, completed using reference TRBV25-1 and TRBJ1-6, is EADIYQTPRYLVIGTGKKITLECSQTMGHDKMYWYQQDPGMELHLIHYSYGVNSTEKGDLSSESTVSRIRTEHFPLTLESARPSHTSQYLCASSGWGGSPLHFGNGTRLTVT.

The chain recombines TRBV6-5 with TRBJ1-5; TRBD1 might be the D (5 bases). This CDR3 has 14 residues. Trimming took 5 bases from V and 3 from J, leaving 11 bases between them. Germline V gives CDR1 MNHEY, CDR2 SVGAGI. CDR3 coding DNA: TGTGCCAGCAGTATTGACAGATTCAATCAGCCCCAGCATTTT. It translates to CASSIDRFNQPQHF.

The chain has TRBV5-6 and TRBJ2-5; 7 nucleotides agree with TRBD1. This CDR3 has 16 residues. Germline values: CDR1 SGHDT, CDR2 YYEEEE. After removal of 0 bases from V and 5 bases from J, the junction contained 10 bases not matched to a gene. CDR3 in amino acids: CASSLAPGGMFETQYF. The CDR3 DNA follows: TGTGCCAGCAGCTTGGCTCCAGGGGGAATGTTTGAGACCCAGTACTTC.